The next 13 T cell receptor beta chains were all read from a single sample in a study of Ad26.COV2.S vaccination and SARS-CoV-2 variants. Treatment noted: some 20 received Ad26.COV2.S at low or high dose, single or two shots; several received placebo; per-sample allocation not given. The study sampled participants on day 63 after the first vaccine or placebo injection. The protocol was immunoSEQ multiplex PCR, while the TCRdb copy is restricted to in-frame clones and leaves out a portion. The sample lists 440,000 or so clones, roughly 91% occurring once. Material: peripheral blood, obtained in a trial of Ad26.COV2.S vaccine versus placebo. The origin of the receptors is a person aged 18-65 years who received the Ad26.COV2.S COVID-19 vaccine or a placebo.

The CDR3: CASSRTSGMSTDTQYF. The CDR3, as DNA: TGTGCCAGCAGCAGGACTAGCGGCATGAGCACAGATACGCAGTATTTT. The chain combines TRBV7-9 with TRBJ2-3; 10 nucleotides match TRBD2. With 5 bases clipped from V and 0 bases from J, the junction kept 5 bases outside the gene matches. The CDR3 spans 16 residues. Germline CDR1 reads SEHNR; CDR2 reads FQNEAQ (reference sequence).

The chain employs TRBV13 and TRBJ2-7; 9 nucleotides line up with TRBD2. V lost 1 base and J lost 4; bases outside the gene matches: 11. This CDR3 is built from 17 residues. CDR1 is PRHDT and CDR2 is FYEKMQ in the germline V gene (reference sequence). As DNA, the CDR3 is TGTGCCAGCAGCTTAGTTCCAAGTTTAGCGGGAGAATACGAGCAGTACTTC. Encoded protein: CASSLVPSLAGEYEQYF.

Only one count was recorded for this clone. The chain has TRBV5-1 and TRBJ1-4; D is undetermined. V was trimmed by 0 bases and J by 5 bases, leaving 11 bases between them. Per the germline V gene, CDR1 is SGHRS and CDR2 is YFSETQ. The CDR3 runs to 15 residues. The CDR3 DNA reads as TGCGCCAGCAGCTTGGAGGGCAGTTTGAATGAAAAACTGTTTTTT. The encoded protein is CASSLEGSLNEKLFF.

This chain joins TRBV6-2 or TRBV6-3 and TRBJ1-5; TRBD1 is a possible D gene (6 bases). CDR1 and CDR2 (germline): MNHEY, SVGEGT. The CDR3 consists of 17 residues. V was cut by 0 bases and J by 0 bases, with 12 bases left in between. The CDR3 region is CASSYSGGGNSNQPQHF. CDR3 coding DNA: TGTGCCAGCAGTTACTCGGGAGGGGGGAATAGCAATCAGCCCCAGCATTTT.

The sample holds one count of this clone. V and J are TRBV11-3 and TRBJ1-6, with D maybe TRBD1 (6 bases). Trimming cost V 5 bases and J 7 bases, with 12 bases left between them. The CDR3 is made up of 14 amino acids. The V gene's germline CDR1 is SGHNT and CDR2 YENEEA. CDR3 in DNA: TGTGCCAGCAGCGACGGACAGCCAAATTCACCCCTCCACTTT. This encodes CASSDGQPNSPLHF.

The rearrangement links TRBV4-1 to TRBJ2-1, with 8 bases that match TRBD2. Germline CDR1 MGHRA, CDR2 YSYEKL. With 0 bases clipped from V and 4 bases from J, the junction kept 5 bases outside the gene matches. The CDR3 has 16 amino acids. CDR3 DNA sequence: TGCGCCAGCAGCCAAGAGACTAGCGCCAGATACAATGAGCAGTTCTTC. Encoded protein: CASSQETSARYNEQFF.

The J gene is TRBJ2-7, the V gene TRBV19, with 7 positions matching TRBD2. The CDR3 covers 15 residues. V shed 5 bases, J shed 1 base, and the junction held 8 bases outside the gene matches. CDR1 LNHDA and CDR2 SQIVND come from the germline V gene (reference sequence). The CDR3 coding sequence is TGTGCCAGTAGTTCCCGATTGGGACTATCCTACGAGCAGTACTTC. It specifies CASSSRLGLSYEQYF.

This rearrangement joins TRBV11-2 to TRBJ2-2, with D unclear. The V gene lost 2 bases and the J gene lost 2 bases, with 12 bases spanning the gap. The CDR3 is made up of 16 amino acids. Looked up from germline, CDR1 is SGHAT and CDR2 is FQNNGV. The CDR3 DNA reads TGTGCCAGCAGCTTATCTTCGGGCGCCAACACCGGGGAGCTGTTTTTT. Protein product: CASSLSSGANTGELFF.

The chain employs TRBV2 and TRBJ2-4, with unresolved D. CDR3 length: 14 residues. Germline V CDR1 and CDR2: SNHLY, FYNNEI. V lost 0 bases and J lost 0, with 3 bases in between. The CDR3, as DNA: TGTGCCAGCAGTGAAGCCCAAGCCAAAAACATTCAGTACTTC. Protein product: CASSEAQAKNIQYF.

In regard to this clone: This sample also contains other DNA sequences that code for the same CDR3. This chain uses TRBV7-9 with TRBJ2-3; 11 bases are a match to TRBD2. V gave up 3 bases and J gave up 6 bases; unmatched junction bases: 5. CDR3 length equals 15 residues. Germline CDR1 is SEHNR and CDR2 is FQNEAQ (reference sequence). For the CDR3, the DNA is TGTGCCAGCAGCTTTGGGCTAGCGGGAGGTGATACGCAGTATTTT. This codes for CASSFGLAGGDTQYF.

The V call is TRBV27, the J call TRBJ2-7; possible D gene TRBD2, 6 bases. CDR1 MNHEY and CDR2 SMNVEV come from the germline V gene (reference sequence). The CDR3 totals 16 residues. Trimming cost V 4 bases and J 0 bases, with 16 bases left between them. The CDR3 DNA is TGTGCCAGCAGTTCCTCCTTTGCGGGAAGCTCCTACGAGCAGTACTTC. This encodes CASSSSFAGSSYEQYF.

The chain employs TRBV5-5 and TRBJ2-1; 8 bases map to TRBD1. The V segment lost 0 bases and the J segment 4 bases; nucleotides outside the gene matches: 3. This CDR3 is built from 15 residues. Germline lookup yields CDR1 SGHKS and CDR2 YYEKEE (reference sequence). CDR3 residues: CASSLGQGPYNEQFF. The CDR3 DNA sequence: TGTGCCAGCAGCTTGGGACAGGGGCCATACAATGAGCAGTTCTTC.

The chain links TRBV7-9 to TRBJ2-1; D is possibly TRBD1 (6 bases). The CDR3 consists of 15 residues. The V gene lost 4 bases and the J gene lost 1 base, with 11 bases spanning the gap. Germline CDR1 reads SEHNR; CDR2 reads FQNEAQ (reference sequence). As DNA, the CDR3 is TGTGCCAGCAGCTCCAACAGGGAATCCTACAATGAGCAGTTCTTC. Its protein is CASSSNRESYNEQFF.